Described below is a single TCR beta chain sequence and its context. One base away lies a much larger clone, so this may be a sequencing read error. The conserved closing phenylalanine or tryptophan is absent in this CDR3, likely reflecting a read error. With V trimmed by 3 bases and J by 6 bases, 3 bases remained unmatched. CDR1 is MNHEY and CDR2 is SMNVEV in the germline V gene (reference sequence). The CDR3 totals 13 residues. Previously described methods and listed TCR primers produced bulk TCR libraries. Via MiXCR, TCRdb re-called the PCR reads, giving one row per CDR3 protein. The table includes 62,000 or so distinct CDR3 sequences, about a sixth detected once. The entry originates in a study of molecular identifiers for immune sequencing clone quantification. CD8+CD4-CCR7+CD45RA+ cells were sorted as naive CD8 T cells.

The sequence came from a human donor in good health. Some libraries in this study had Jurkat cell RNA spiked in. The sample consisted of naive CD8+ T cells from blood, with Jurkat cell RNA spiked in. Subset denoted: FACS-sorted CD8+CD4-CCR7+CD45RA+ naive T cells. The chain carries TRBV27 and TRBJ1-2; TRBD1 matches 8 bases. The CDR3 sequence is CASSFGTGHGYTS. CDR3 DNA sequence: TGTGCCAGCAGTTTTGGGACAGGCCATGGCTACACCTCC.